The next 2 T cell receptor beta chains were all read from a single sample in a study of shared clonotypes between healthy human individuals. The table came from immunoSEQ multiplex PCR; TCRdb's copy has only in-frame clones and leaves some out. Here the sample spans more than 2,000,000 clones, about 92% being singletons. Source material: naive CD4+ T cells from PBMCs. Noted subset: CD45RA+ positively selected. These TCRs come from a man aged 18 to 30 in good health. Some clones in this sample may be carry-over from other donors' samples.

This clone has just one count. Other DNA sequences in the same sample also yield this CDR3. The V and J genes are TRBV7-9 and TRBJ1-2; 8 nucleotides match TRBD1. The ends lost 4 bases at V and 8 bases at J; junction bases unmatched: 6. The CDR3 is made up of 13 amino acids. The germline gives CDR1 SEHNR, CDR2 FQNEAQ (reference sequence). The CDR3 sequence is CASSSSQGGGYTF. In nucleotides, the CDR3 is TGTGCCAGCAGCTCATCACAGGGGGGAGGCTACACCTTC.

The V gene is TRBV2, the J gene TRBJ2-1; 11 positions agree with TRBD2. With V trimmed by 4 bases and J by 7 bases, 3 bases remained unmatched. The V gene's germline CDR1 is SNHLY and CDR2 FYNNEI. The CDR3 is made up of 14 amino acids. CDR3 in amino acids: CASSGLAGRNEQFF. CDR3 DNA: TGTGCCAGCAGTGGACTAGCGGGACGGAATGAGCAGTTCTTC.